This T cell receptor (beta chain) is from a study of cytomegalovirus exposure and HLA in healthy donors. Across the study: When 350 to 400 donors were genotyped, roughly four fifths of them were found to fall in the Caucasian-associated ancestry cluster. The study, taken as a whole, reports: In a later analysis, an Asian-associated ancestry cluster reportedly showed fewer N-insertions than the roughly 700-donor mean. Later analysis identified a missense DCLRE1C variant that was linked to TCR beta V- and J-gene trimming. In a later analysis, compared with equally common non-associated chains, HLA-associated beta chains were more expanded.

Points on this clone: Its antigen is unknown.

PCR employed 60 Vbeta and 13 Jbeta primers. The repertoire was sequenced with immunoSEQ multiplex PCR; TCRdb's copy has only in-frame clones and lacks some. The table has more than 95,000 clones, about three quarters seen once. The junction had 19 bases not matched to a gene; V was cut back by 0 bases and J by 2 bases. The CDR3 consists of 21 residues. The chain is built from TRBV23-1 and TRBJ2-3; 8 bases map to TRBD1. TRBV23-1 is an open reading frame, and its role is uncertain. The source of this sequence is a man aged 50 to 59 in good health and CMV-seronegative. Sequenced sample: PBMCs. The CDR3 DNA reads TGCGCCAGCAGTCAATCAACCGCCCCCTCCGGACAGGGACAATCCACAGATACGCAGTATTTT. It is translated as CASSQSTAPSGQGQSTDTQYF.